This T cell receptor (beta chain) derives from a study of T cell clonality in common variable immunodeficiency. Overall study results and limits: In common variable immunodeficiency, TCR beta chains reportedly carried fewer deletions and N-nucleotide insertions. CVID subjects had higher TCRbeta clonality than healthy controls, most marked in about a third. The cause of increased CVID clonality remains unclear without subpopulation sequencing.

Caucasian heritage predominated among both patients and controls. Blood samples were heparinized, about 5 to 9 ml per donor. Generated by immunoSEQ multiplex PCR, the TCRdb table keeps only in-frame clones and is missing some. The specimen gives about 21,000 clones without singletons; the ten biggest hold around 2.4%. By share of the sample, this clone is medium-sized. Its specificity is not known. The material sequenced was peripheral blood mononuclear cells. The origin of this receptor is a human donor with common variable immunodeficiency.

The CDR3 here is CASSGGGGSYNEQFF. The part of the CDR3 DNA that was read is TGTGCCAGCAGTGGTGGGGGGGGTTCCTACAATGAG. This chain uses TRBV6-4 with TRBJ2-1, with TRBD2 identical over 7 bases. The observed sequence ends 3 residues before the CDR3 terminus, with the missing tail filled in from the germline J gene. CDR1 is MRHNA and CDR2 is SNTAGT in the germline V gene. V gave up 4 bases and J gave up 1 base; unmatched junction bases: 4. The CDR3 consists of 15 residues.